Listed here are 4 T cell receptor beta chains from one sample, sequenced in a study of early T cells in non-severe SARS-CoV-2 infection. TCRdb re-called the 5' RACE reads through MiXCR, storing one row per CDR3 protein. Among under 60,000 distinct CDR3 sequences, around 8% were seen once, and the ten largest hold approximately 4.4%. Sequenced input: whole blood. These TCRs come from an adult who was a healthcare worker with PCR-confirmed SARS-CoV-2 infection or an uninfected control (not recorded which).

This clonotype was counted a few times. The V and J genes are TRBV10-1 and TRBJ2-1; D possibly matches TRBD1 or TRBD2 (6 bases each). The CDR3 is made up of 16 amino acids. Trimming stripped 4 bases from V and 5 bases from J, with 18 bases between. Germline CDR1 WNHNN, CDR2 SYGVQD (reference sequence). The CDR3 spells CASSVGTGEGDNEQFF. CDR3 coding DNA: TGCGCCAGCAGTGTAGGTACGGGAGAGGGGGACAATGAGCAGTTCTTC.

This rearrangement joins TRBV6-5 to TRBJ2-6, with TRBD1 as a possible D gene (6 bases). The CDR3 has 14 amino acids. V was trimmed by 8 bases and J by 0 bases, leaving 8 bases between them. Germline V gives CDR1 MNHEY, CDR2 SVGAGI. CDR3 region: CASSRGSGANVLTF. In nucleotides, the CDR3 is TGTGCCAGCTCCAGGGGCTCTGGGGCCAACGTCCTGACTTTC.

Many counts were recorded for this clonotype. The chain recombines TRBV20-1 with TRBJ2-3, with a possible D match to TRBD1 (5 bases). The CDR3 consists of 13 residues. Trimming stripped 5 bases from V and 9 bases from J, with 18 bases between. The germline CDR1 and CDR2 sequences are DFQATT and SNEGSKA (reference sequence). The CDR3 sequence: CSAPATGSQTQYF. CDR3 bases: TGCAGTGCTCCCGCTACAGGATCCCAAACGCAGTATTTT.

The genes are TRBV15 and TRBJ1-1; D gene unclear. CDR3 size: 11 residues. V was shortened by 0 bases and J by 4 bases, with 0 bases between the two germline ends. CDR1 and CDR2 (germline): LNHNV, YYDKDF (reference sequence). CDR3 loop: CATSRDTEAFF. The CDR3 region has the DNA TGTGCCACCAGCAGAGACACTGAAGCTTTCTTT.